The rows below give T cell receptor beta chains drawn from one sample of a study of beta chain features in type 1 diabetes. The data were produced by immunoSEQ multiplex PCR, yet TCRdb's version contains in-frame clones alone and is incomplete. The sample includes hundreds of thousands of clones, more than 12% seen only once; the top ten take around 0.04%. What was sequenced was naive CD4+ T cells from blood. The receptors stem from a man between 18 and 35 years old with type 1 diabetes. The CDR3 runs from the conserved cysteine through the conserved F or W. The order of the fields is clone size, D gene, J gene, V gene, CDR3 DNA, CDR3 protein. D genes are given only for firm matches. The size of a clone is reported for some rows only, either as once, few or many, or as a class for expanded clones.

clone size: few
D gene: NA
J gene: TRBJ1-2
V gene: TRBV14
CDR3 DNA: TGTGCCAGCAGCCGACTCCGGGATAACTATGGCTACACCTTC
CDR3 protein: CASSRLRDNYGYTF

clone size: NA
D gene: NA
J gene: TRBJ1-1
V gene: TRBV5-1
CDR3 DNA: TGCGCCAGCAGCTCCGTGGGGGTAATCACTGAAGCTTTCTTT
CDR3 protein: CASSSVGVITEAFF

clone size: NA
D gene: NA
J gene: TRBJ1-1
V gene: TRBV29-1
CDR3 DNA: TGCAGCGTTGATTTTGTTACAGGACTGAACACTGAAGCTTTCTTT
CDR3 protein: CSVDFVTGLNTEAFF

clone size: NA
D gene: NA
J gene: TRBJ2-7
V gene: TRBV5-1
CDR3 DNA: TGCGCCAGCAGCTTCATAGACAGGATTTACGAGCAGTACTTC
CDR3 protein: CASSFIDRIYEQYF

clone size: NA
D gene: NA
J gene: TRBJ2-3
V gene: TRBV6-5
CDR3 DNA: TGTGCCAGCAGCCCCCCCGGCACAGATACGCAGTATTTT
CDR3 protein: CASSPPGTDTQYF

clone size: NA
D gene: TRBD1
J gene: TRBJ2-1
V gene: TRBV6-5
CDR3 DNA: TGTGCCAGCAGCAAACCCGGGACAGGGGTTAGTGAGCAGTTCTTC
CDR3 protein: CASSKPGTGVSEQFF

clone size: NA
D gene: TRBD1
J gene: TRBJ2-3
V gene: TRBV7-6
CDR3 DNA: TGTGCCAGCAGCCCAACACCGGGACAGGGTACCGGCGCAGATACGCAGTATTTT
CDR3 protein: CASSPTPGQGTGADTQYF

clone size: few
D gene: TRBD1
J gene: TRBJ1-5
V gene: TRBV7-2
CDR3 DNA: TGTGCCAGCAGCTTAGCACCAGGGACAGCTAGCAATCAGCCCCAGCATTTT
CDR3 protein: CASSLAPGTASNQPQHF

clone size: few
D gene: TRBD1
J gene: TRBJ2-5
V gene: TRBV29-1
CDR3 DNA: TGCAGCGTTGAAGCGGACAGGCAAGAGACCCAGTACTTC
CDR3 protein: CSVEADRQETQYF

clone size: NA
D gene: NA
J gene: TRBJ2-7
V gene: TRBV9
CDR3 DNA: TGTGCCAGCAGCGTAGGGGGAACCTTTGACTACGAGCAGTACTTC
CDR3 protein: CASSVGGTFDYEQYF